Listed here are 9 T cell receptor beta chains from one sample, sequenced in a study of blood T cell repertoires in COVID-19. Method: immunoSEQ multiplex PCR; TCRdb's copy keeps in-frame clones and lacks some. Seen here are roughly 300,000 clones, 80% to 90% observed once, and the top ten hold around 10%. Sequenced: peripheral blood. The receptors here all came from a woman between 45 and 65 years old who had recovered from COVID-19.

The chain joins TRBV7-2 to TRBJ2-3, with 13 bases that match TRBD2. CDR1 and CDR2 from the germline V gene are SGHTA and FQGNSA. With V trimmed by 4 bases and J by 4 bases, 5 bases remained unmatched. The CDR3 sequence is 16 residues long. The CDR3 sequence is CASSSGLAGWSDTQYF. CDR3 coding DNA: TGTGCCAGCAGCTCGGGACTAGCGGGATGGTCAGATACGCAGTATTTT.

The V call is TRBV2, the J call TRBJ1-1, with 8 nucleotides matching TRBD1. The germline gives CDR1 SNHLY, CDR2 FYNNEI. The CDR3 spans 13 residues. V was pared by 4 bases and J by 5 bases, with 3 bases of the junction left unmatched. CDR3 region: CASSGQGATEAFF. CDR3 DNA sequence: TGTGCCAGCAGTGGCCAGGGGGCGACTGAAGCTTTCTTT.

The chain uses TRBV4-1 and TRBJ2-7; no clear D gene. Germline V gene data show CDR1 as MGHRA and CDR2 as YSYEKL. The CDR3 contains 16 residues. The V and J ends lost 1 base and 0 bases respectively, with 13 bases between them. The CDR3 reads CASSQVGRAPSYEQYF. The CDR3 bases are TGCGCCAGCAGCCAAGTGGGCCGCGCTCCCTCCTACGAGCAGTACTTC.

This clone has a single count. The V gene is TRBV14, the J gene TRBJ1-1; tentatively, D is TRBD1 (5 bases). Germline CDR1 and CDR2: SGHDN and FVKESK. The length of the CDR3 is 14 residues. V lost 4 bases, J lost 4 bases, and 13 bases lay in between. The CDR3 nucleotides are TGTGCCAGCAGCCCCGCGGGGCGGACCACTGAAGCTTTCTTT. Encoded protein: CASSPAGRTTEAFF.

This chain joins TRBV5-5 and TRBJ2-1; 12 bases align to TRBD2. Germline lookup yields CDR1 SGHKS and CDR2 YYEKEE (reference sequence). With 0 bases clipped from V and 2 bases from J, the junction kept 3 bases outside the gene matches. This CDR3 region has 17 residues. CDR3 sequence: CASSLGLAGGPYNEQFF. The CDR3 DNA is TGTGCCAGCAGCTTGGGGCTAGCGGGAGGGCCCTACAATGAGCAGTTCTTC.

The chain uses TRBV7-2 and TRBJ2-5; the match to TRBD2 covers 9 bases. The V gene end was trimmed by 1 base and the J gene end by 1 base; junction bases not matched to a gene: 7. Germline values: CDR1 SGHTA, CDR2 FQGNSA. The CDR3 has 17 residues. The CDR3 DNA is TGTGCCAGCAGCTTAGAATGGGCTAGCGGGGCCCAAGAGACCCAGTACTTC. It is translated as CASSLEWASGAQETQYF. The variable domain in full, completed from reference TRBV7-2 and TRBJ2-5, reads GAGVSQSPSNKVTEKGKDVELRCDPISGHTALYWYRQSLGQGLEFLIYFQGNSAPDKSGLPSDRFSAERTGGSVSTLTIQRTQQEDSAVYLCASSLEWASGAQETQYFGPGTRLLVL.

The chain combines TRBV20-1 with TRBJ2-7, with D possibly TRBD1 on 5 matching bases. The V gene's germline CDR1 is DFQATT and CDR2 SNEGSKA (reference sequence). Trimming removed 3 bases at V and 1 base at J, with 10 bases between. This CDR3 has 13 residues. CDR3 loop: CSASRPGSYEQYF. CDR3 nucleotide sequence: TGCAGTGCTAGTCGTCCAGGGTCCTACGAGCAGTACTTC.

This chain joins TRBV4-1 and TRBJ2-4, with a weak D call TRBD1 (7 bases). Germline V gene sequence: CDR1 MGHRA, CDR2 YSYEKL. V shed 3 bases and J shed 2 bases, with 17 bases lying between them. The CDR3 runs 17 residues. The chain's CDR3 is CASSHATGRGTKNIQYF. The CDR3 DNA reads TGCGCCAGCAGCCACGCGACAGGGCGGGGAACCAAAAACATTCAGTACTTC.

The chain uses TRBV6-1 and TRBJ2-7; D is possibly TRBD1 (5 bases). CDR1 is MNHNS, CDR2 SASEGT, per germline. V lost 0 bases to trimming and J lost 3 bases, with 12 bases between them. The CDR3 covers 15 residues. CDR3 region: CASSEAWGSDYEQYF. The CDR3 DNA follows: TGTGCCAGCAGTGAAGCATGGGGCTCGGACTACGAGCAGTACTTC.